This entry lists 6 T cell receptor beta chains sequenced from one sample in a study of identical twins. TCRdb used MiXCR to reprocess the 5' RACE reads, holding one entry per CDR3 protein. The sample lists hundreds of thousands of distinct CDR3 sequences, 18% occurring once. A further study also used this sample, focusing on T cells expressing NK-cell markers.

Sample: PBMCs. The receptors originated from a woman aged 18-29 years in good health.

This clonotype was seen ten or more times. This chain joins TRBV27 and TRBJ2-3; TRBD2 is a possible D gene (6 bases). This CDR3 comprises 16 residues. The germline V gene encodes CDR1 MNHEY and CDR2 SMNVEV (reference sequence). Trimming cost V 5 bases and J 2 bases, with 17 bases left between them. CDR3: CASSVEGLLYTDTQYF. DNA for the CDR3: TGTGCCAGCAGTGTCGAGGGACTCCTATACACAGATACGCAGTATTTT.

The genes are TRBV10-3 and TRBJ2-1; possible D gene TRBD2, 6 bases. CDR3 length equals 15 residues. V gave up 6 bases and J gave up 8 bases, with 20 bases separating them. Germline CDR1 and CDR2: ENHRY and SYGVKD. CDR3 residues: CAISQSGAGVDEQFF. CDR3 nucleotides: TGTGCCATCAGCCAGTCGGGAGCCGGGGTCGATGAGCAGTTCTTC.

A few counts support this clonotype. This chain connects TRBV10-1 to TRBJ2-1; 10 bases map to TRBD2. The CDR3 runs 13 residues. From germline, CDR1 is WNHNN and CDR2 SYGVQD (reference sequence). With 8 bases clipped from V and 10 bases from J, the junction kept 8 bases outside the gene matches. Here the CDR3 DNA reads TGCGCCAGCGCCCAGCGGGGGGGGCGCGAGCAGTTCTTC. Translating it yields CASAQRGGREQFF.

The chain couples TRBV10-3 to TRBJ2-1, with 9 positions matching TRBD2. This CDR3 has 14 residues. Germline V gene data show CDR1 as ENHRY and CDR2 as SYGVKD. J lost 8 bases, V lost 6 bases, and 8 bases had no gene match. The CDR3 bases are TGTGCCATCAGCAATAGCGGGGGAAGGGATGAGCAGTTCTTC. The encoded protein is CAISNSGGRDEQFF.

J is TRBJ2-7 and V is TRBV20-1; 10 bases agree with TRBD2. Germline assignment: CDR1 DFQATT and CDR2 SNEGSKA (reference sequence). J lost 5 bases, V lost 6 bases, and 4 bases had no gene match. The CDR3 sequence is 12 residues long. The CDR3 protein is CSATLAGDEQYF. CDR3 bases: TGCAGTGCGACTCTAGCGGGAGACGAGCAGTACTTC.

The genes are TRBV10-1 and TRBJ2-7; TRBD1 matches 9 bases. The V gene's germline CDR1 is WNHNN and CDR2 SYGVQD (reference sequence). The CDR3 totals 14 residues. V trimming: 5 bases; J trimming: 1 base; junction bases outside the gene matches: 3. DNA for the CDR3: TGCGCCAGCAGTAGGGGGACAGGGTCCTACGAGCAGTACTTC. Protein sequence: CASSRGTGSYEQYF.